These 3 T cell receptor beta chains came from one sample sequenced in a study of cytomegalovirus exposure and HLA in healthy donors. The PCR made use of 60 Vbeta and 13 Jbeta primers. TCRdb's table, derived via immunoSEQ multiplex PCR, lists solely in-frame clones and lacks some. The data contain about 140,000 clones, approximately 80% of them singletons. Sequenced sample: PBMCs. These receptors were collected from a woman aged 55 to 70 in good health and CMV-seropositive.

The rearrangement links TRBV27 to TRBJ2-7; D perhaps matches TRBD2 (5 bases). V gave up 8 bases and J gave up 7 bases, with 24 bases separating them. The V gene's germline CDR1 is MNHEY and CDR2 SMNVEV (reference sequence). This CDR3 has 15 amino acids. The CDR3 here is CASAPRSDFFLEQYF. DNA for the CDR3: TGTGCCAGCGCTCCGAGGTCGGACTTCTTTTTAGAGCAGTACTTC.

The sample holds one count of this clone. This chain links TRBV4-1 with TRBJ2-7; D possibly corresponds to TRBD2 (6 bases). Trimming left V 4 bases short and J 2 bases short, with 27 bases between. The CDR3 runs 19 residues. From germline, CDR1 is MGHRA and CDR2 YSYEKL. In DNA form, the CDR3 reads TGCGCCAGCAGCCTGTCATCTTACCCCCTTTTGGCTAGCGCCTACGAGCAGTACTTC. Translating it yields CASSLSSYPLLASAYEQYF.

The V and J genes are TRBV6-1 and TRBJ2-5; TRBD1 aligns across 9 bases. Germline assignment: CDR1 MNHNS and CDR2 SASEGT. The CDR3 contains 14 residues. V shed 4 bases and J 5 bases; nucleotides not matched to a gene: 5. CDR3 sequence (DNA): TGTGCCAGCAGTGGAGCCGGGACAGGGGAGACCCAGTACTTC. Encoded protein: CASSGAGTGETQYF.